The 20 T cell receptor beta chains given below trace back to one sample, sequenced in a study of blood T cell repertoires in COVID-19. TCRdb's table, derived via immunoSEQ multiplex PCR, lists solely in-frame clones and lacks some. The table has some 200,000 clones, approximately 85% seen once; the top ten hold approximately 2.6%. Sequencing was carried out using peripheral blood. These receptors all stem from a man in his fifties or sixties who had recovered from COVID-19.

In DNA, the CDR3 is TGCGCCAGCAGCCCGGGCCAGGGCCCCTCCTACGAGCAGTACTTC. It is translated as CASSPGQGPSYEQYF. This chain uses TRBV4-1 with TRBJ2-7; weak D call: TRBD1 (5 bases). Per germline, CDR1 MGHRA and CDR2 YSYEKL. Trimming removed 4 bases at V and 0 bases at J, with 13 bases between. The CDR3 has 15 amino acids.

This clone came up a few times. CDR3 loop: CASSTGGRAGNTIYF. The CDR3 nucleotides are TGTGCCAGCAGTACAGGGGGTAGGGCTGGAAACACCATATATTTT. This chain uses TRBV28 with TRBJ1-3, with 8 bases matching TRBD1. The length of the CDR3 is 15 residues. The germline V gene has CDR1 MDHEN and CDR2 SYDVKM. Losses at the gene ends were 5 bases for V and 2 bases for J; bases not matched to a gene: 5.

V gene TRBV6-1 combines with J gene TRBJ1-1, with D perhaps matching TRBD1 (5 bases). This CDR3 has 16 residues. Germline CDR1 reads MNHNS; CDR2 reads SASEGT. V lost 2 bases to trimming and J lost 5 bases, with 18 bases between them. The CDR3 DNA reads as TGTGCCAGCAGTGAACGGGGGTTACCGGGATTGACTGAAGCTTTCTTT. It specifies CASSERGLPGLTEAFF.

This clone was counted a few times. The chain has TRBV27 and TRBJ2-1; the D gene is possibly TRBD2 (5 bases). V was clipped by 1 base and J by 0 bases, with 7 bases between them. CDR3 length: 15 amino acids. CDR1 is MNHEY and CDR2 is SMNVEV in the germline V gene (reference sequence). CDR3 loop: CASSLYTSSYNEQFF. In nucleotides, the CDR3 is TGTGCCAGCAGTTTATACACTAGCTCCTACAATGAGCAGTTCTTC.

The genes are TRBV5-4 and TRBJ2-2; D possibly corresponds to TRBD1 (5 bases). With 5 bases removed from V and 3 bases from J, the gap between germline ends came to 11 bases. The CDR3 totals 14 residues. CDR1 and CDR2 from the germline V gene are SGHNT and YYREEE (reference sequence). The CDR3 is CASRQLGDTGELFF. CDR3 bases: TGTGCCAGCAGGCAATTAGGGGACACCGGGGAGCTGTTTTTT.

The V gene is TRBV2, the J gene TRBJ2-7, with 8 bases matching TRBD1. With 5 bases clipped from V and 8 bases from J, the junction kept 14 bases outside the gene matches. The CDR3 has 15 residues. CDR1 SNHLY and CDR2 FYNNEI come from the germline V gene. The CDR3 DNA is TGTGCCAGCAGTTTAATGACAGGGGAGTGGTCGCAGCAGTACTTC. This encodes CASSLMTGEWSQQYF.

The chain couples TRBV18 to TRBJ2-3, with D maybe TRBD2 (5 bases). V was cut by 5 bases and J by 4 bases, with 16 bases left in between. The CDR3 length is 15 residues. Looked up from germline, CDR1 is KGHSH and CDR2 is LQKENI. The CDR3 loop reads CASSMGGAAPDTQYF. CDR3 DNA: TGTGCCAGCTCAATGGGCGGAGCGGCCCCAGATACGCAGTATTTT.

In DNA form, the CDR3 reads TGTGCCAGTAGTATTTTCTCCGGGAACTACAATGAGCAGTTCTTC. Translation gives CASSIFSGNYNEQFF. V is TRBV19 and J is TRBJ2-1; TRBD2 might be the D (5 bases). Trimming removed 3 bases at V and 3 bases at J, with 12 bases between. Germline lookup yields CDR1 LNHDA and CDR2 SQIVND (reference sequence). The CDR3 is 15 residues long.

The chain links TRBV27 to TRBJ2-2; 9 bases agree with TRBD1. CDR1 MNHEY and CDR2 SMNVEV come from the germline V gene (reference sequence). Losses at the gene ends were 6 bases for V and 5 bases for J; bases not matched to a gene: 7. The CDR3 has 15 amino acids. In nucleotides, the CDR3 is TGTGCCAGCAGCCGGGGGGACAGGGAGACCGGGGAGCTGTTTTTT. Residues: CASSRGDRETGELFF.

The V gene is TRBV7-9, the J gene TRBJ1-4; D is perhaps TRBD1 (5 bases). The germline V gene encodes CDR1 SEHNR and CDR2 FQNEAQ (reference sequence). The ends were cut back, 1 base at V and 7 bases at J, with 10 bases in the middle. This CDR3 has 14 amino acids. The CDR3 region is CASSLDSGAEKLFF. The CDR3 coding sequence is TGTGCCAGCAGCTTAGATAGTGGGGCTGAAAAACTGTTTTTT.

This clone occurred once. The chain employs TRBV5-1 and TRBJ2-3; D might be TRBD2 (5 bases). Trimming pared 0 bases from V and 2 bases from J, leaving 13 bases between. CDR3 length equals 16 residues. The germline V gene has CDR1 SGHRS and CDR2 YFSETQ. In nucleotides, the CDR3 is TGCGCCAGCAGCTTGGTGGGTGCTAGCATCACAGATACGCAGTATTTT. This translates into CASSLVGASITDTQYF.

This clone turned up a few times. The chain has TRBV16 and TRBJ1-2, with TRBD1 matching over 8 bases. J lost 8 bases, V lost 4 bases, and 3 bases had no gene match. The CDR3 loop spans 12 amino acids. Germline CDR1 reads KGHSY; CDR2 reads FQNENV. The CDR3 here is CASSPGGRGYTF. For the CDR3, the DNA is TGTGCCAGCAGCCCAGGGGGCCGGGGCTACACCTTC.

The rearrangement uses TRBV19 and TRBJ2-2; possible D gene TRBD1, 6 bases. The CDR3 sequence is 16 residues long. Trimming pared 5 bases from V and 5 bases from J, leaving 18 bases between. Germline loops: CDR1 LNHDA, CDR2 SQIVND (reference sequence). As DNA, the CDR3 is TGTGCCAGTAGTCCTCCCGGGACACCATTGACCGGGGAGCTGTTTTTT. It codes for CASSPPGTPLTGELFF.

CDR3 sequence: CASSQQGAGSNQPQHF. CDR3 DNA: TGTGCCAGCAGTCAACAGGGGGCCGGTAGCAATCAGCCCCAGCATTTT. The chain joins TRBV27 to TRBJ1-5, with 9 bases that match TRBD1. CDR1 and CDR2 (germline): MNHEY, SMNVEV (reference sequence). Germline trimming cut 5 bases from V and 0 bases from J; bases unmatched to any gene: 5. The CDR3 length is 16 residues.

V usage is TRBV27 and J usage is TRBJ1-2; 7 nucleotides agree with TRBD1. CDR3 size: 14 residues. CDR1 MNHEY and CDR2 SMNVEV come from the germline V gene (reference sequence). The junction had 5 bases not matched to a gene; V was cut back by 3 bases and J by 4 bases. The DNA of the CDR3 is TGTGCCAGCAGTTTGAAGGGGGCTGGCTATGGCTACACCTTC. Its protein is CASSLKGAGYGYTF.

J is TRBJ1-3 and V is TRBV19, with a possible D match to TRBD1 (5 bases). V dropped 3 bases and J dropped 2 bases, with 14 bases sitting between them. The CDR3 covers 16 residues. CDR1 LNHDA and CDR2 SQIVND come from the germline V gene (reference sequence). CDR3 protein: CASSMGLLGTGNTIYF. CDR3 DNA: TGTGCCAGTAGTATGGGACTCCTCGGGACTGGAAACACCATATATTTT.

The chain couples TRBV30 to TRBJ1-1, with unresolved D. This CDR3 is built from 15 residues. V lost 2 bases and J 4 bases, leaving 17 bases between the germline ends. Germline V gene lookup returns CDR1 GTSNPN and CDR2 SVGIG (reference sequence). In nucleotides, the CDR3 is TGTGCCTGGAGTCCGAGGGCCCGGCGGCGCACTGAAGCTTTCTTT. It encodes CAWSPRARRRTEAFF.

The V gene is TRBV3-1 (or the pseudogene TRBV3-2), the J gene TRBJ1-6; 7 positions agree with TRBD1. The CDR3 consists of 14 residues. The junction had 5 bases not matched to a gene; V was cut back by 5 bases and J by 7 bases. CDR1 and CDR2 (germline): LGHDT, YNNKEL (reference sequence). Here the CDR3 DNA reads TGTGCCAGCAGCTCGGGACAGAAAAATTCACCCCTCCACTTT. Residues: CASSSGQKNSPLHF.

This rearrangement joins TRBV12-3 or TRBV12-4 to TRBJ1-5, with D unclear. This CDR3 is built from 12 residues. Trimming pared 3 bases from V and 4 bases from J, leaving 4 bases between. The CDR3 DNA sequence: TGTGCCAGCAGTTTTCGGAATCAGCCCCAGCATTTT. It codes for CASSFRNQPQHF.

The J gene is TRBJ2-1, the V gene TRBV18, with TRBD2 as a possible D gene (6 bases). V was shortened by 3 bases and J by 0 bases, with 9 bases between the two germline ends. The CDR3 spans 15 residues. Germline CDR1 reads KGHSH; CDR2 reads LQKENI. In DNA form, the CDR3 reads TGTGCCAGCTCACCTGGGACTGGCTCCTACAATGAGCAGTTCTTC. Translating it yields CASSPGTGSYNEQFF. Supplemented by reference TRBV18 and TRBJ2-1, the full variable domain reads NAGVMQNPRHLVRRRGQEARLRCSPMKGHSHVYWYRQLPEEGLKFMVYLQKENIIDESGMPKERFSAEFPKEGPSILRIQQVVRGDSAAYFCASSPGTGSYNEQFFGPGTRLTVL.